These 16 T cell receptor beta chains originate from one sample sequenced in a study of response to subunit inactivated influenza vaccine. One entry per CDR3 protein, called by TCRdb with MiXCR from the RT-PCR reads. Among under 850,000 distinct CDR3 sequences listed, about a fifth were seen once. The input for sequencing was PBMCs from blood, taken 5 days after vaccination. These receptors all come from a man in his fifties or sixties who received an inactivated influenza vaccine.

This clonotype was observed a few times. The chain joins TRBV20-1 to TRBJ2-1; 10 bases are a match to TRBD2. The CDR3 is 16 amino acids. The trim removed 6 bases at V and 4 bases at J, leaving 12 bases unmatched. CDR1 DFQATT and CDR2 SNEGSKA come from the germline V gene (reference sequence). The CDR3 is CSASGLAAANYNEQFF. In nucleotides, the CDR3 is TGCAGTGCCTCTGGACTAGCGGCAGCGAATTACAATGAGCAGTTCTTC.

The rearrangement uses TRBV9 and TRBJ2-2, with 7 bases matching TRBD1. The CDR3 spans 15 residues. The ends lost 4 bases at V and 4 bases at J; junction bases unmatched: 7. Germline V gene sequence: CDR1 SGDLS, CDR2 YYNGEE. CDR3 DNA: TGTGCCAGCAGCAACGACAGGGTGGGCACCGGGGAGCTGTTTTTT. Its translation is CASSNDRVGTGELFF.

The chain employs TRBV9 and TRBJ2-1; D is perhaps TRBD1 or TRBD2 (5 bases each). Germline loops: CDR1 SGDLS, CDR2 YYNGEE. This CDR3 has 15 amino acids. V was trimmed by 5 bases and J by 4 bases, leaving 16 bases between them. CDR3 DNA sequence: TGTGCCAGCAGACCCTCCGGGACGGAGTACAATGAGCAGTTCTTC. This sequence encodes CASRPSGTEYNEQFF.

The gene calls are TRBV7-2 and TRBJ2-7; TRBD1 is a possible D gene (6 bases). The CDR3 sequence is 12 residues long. Germline CDR1 reads SGHTA; CDR2 reads FQGNSA. Trimming stripped 5 bases from V and 7 bases from J, with 12 bases between. CDR3 DNA sequence: TGTGCCAGCAGCCCCAAGAGGGGGGAGCAGTACTTC. It translates to CASSPKRGEQYF.

This clonotype was seen more than once but under ten times. CDR3 DNA: TGCAGTGCTAGATTCTTAGCTATTTCAACTAATGAAAAACTGTTTTTT. Translation: CSARFLAISTNEKLFF. The V call is TRBV20-1, the J call TRBJ1-4; D is unclear. V shed 2 bases and J shed 0 bases, with 13 bases lying between them. The CDR3 has 16 amino acids. Germline V gene data show CDR1 as DFQATT and CDR2 as SNEGSKA (reference sequence).

This clonotype occurred a few times. V usage is TRBV4-2 and J usage is TRBJ2-1, with 10 bases fitting TRBD2. Germline-derived CDR1 and CDR2 are LGHNA and YNFKEQ. There are 16 residues in the CDR3. The J segment lost 7 bases and the V segment lost 3 bases, leaving 9 bases of the junction unmatched. Here the CDR3 DNA reads TGTGCCAGCAGCCAGTCTAGCGGGAGCCACGGGAATGAGCAGTTCTTC. Protein product: CASSQSSGSHGNEQFF.

V is TRBV6-1 and J is TRBJ2-1; unclear D gene. This CDR3 has 14 amino acids. Trimming cost V 2 bases and J 12 bases, with 17 bases left between them. Germline V CDR1 and CDR2: MNHNS, SASEGT. CDR3 sequence reads: CASSEQLTDIRQFF. The CDR3 DNA follows: TGTGCCAGCAGTGAACAGCTGACCGATATCCGGCAGTTCTTC.

The CDR3, as DNA: TGTGCCAGCAGTTTTATTGAGCAGTTCTTC. Translated: CASSFIEQFF. This chain connects TRBV12-3 or TRBV12-4 to TRBJ2-1; D is ambiguous. V lost 3 bases and J 9 bases, leaving 3 bases between the germline ends. The CDR3 consists of 10 residues.

In this sample, this clonotype turned up a few times. This rearrangement joins TRBV19 to TRBJ2-1, with 9 bases fitting TRBD2. This CDR3 contains 15 residues. The germline CDR1 and CDR2 sequences are LNHDA and SQIVND (reference sequence). The V segment lost 4 bases and the J segment 0 bases; nucleotides outside the gene matches: 1. CDR3 region: CASSTSGNSYNEQFF. CDR3 nucleotide sequence: TGTGCCAGTAGTACTAGCGGGAACTCCTACAATGAGCAGTTCTTC.

The chain recombines TRBV6-2 or TRBV6-3 with TRBJ2-3; the match to TRBD2 covers 8 bases. Losses at the gene ends were 5 bases for V and 2 bases for J; bases not matched to a gene: 9. Germline values: CDR1 MNHEY, CDR2 SVGEGT. The CDR3 has 16 residues. The DNA of the CDR3 is TGTGCCAGCAGTGGCCAGCGGGGGTCAAACACAGATACGCAGTATTTT. Translated: CASSGQRGSNTDTQYF.

This clonotype was recorded a few times. This rearrangement joins TRBV29-1 to TRBJ1-1; no clear D gene. V lost 3 bases to trimming and J lost 7 bases, with 9 bases between them. Per germline, CDR1 SQVTM and CDR2 ANQGSEA. This CDR3 comprises 11 residues. For the CDR3, the DNA is TGCAGCGTTGAGCAGAGAAGTGAAGCTTTCTTT. Its protein is CSVEQRSEAFF.

The V and J genes are TRBV20-1 and TRBJ1-6; no clear D gene. Germline V lookup: CDR1 DFQATT, CDR2 SNEGSKA (reference sequence). The length of the CDR3 is 16 residues. V lost 0 bases and J 7 bases, leaving 16 bases between the germline ends. CDR3 DNA: TGCAGTGCTAGAGACTCCACGGGTCTCCAAAATTCACCCCTCCACTTT. It specifies CSARDSTGLQNSPLHF.

This chain joins TRBV27 and TRBJ2-1; 10 positions agree with TRBD2. J gave up 4 bases and V 9 bases, and 9 bases lay outside the gene matches. The CDR3 runs to 15 residues. CDR1 and CDR2 (germline): MNHEY, SMNVEV (reference sequence). The CDR3 here is CASTMLAGAYNEQFF. The CDR3 nucleotides read TGTGCCAGTACTATGCTAGCGGGGGCGTACAATGAGCAGTTCTTC.

The V call is TRBV4-3, the J call TRBJ2-1; D might be TRBD2 (6 bases). Germline assignment: CDR1 LGHNA and CDR2 YSLEER. The V and J ends lost 6 bases and 4 bases respectively, with 13 bases between them. The length of the CDR3 is 14 residues. The CDR3, as DNA: TGCGCCAGCAGTTCAGTGGGGGGTTACAATGAGCAGTTCTTC. Translating gives CASSSVGGYNEQFF.

Many counts were recorded for this clonotype. This rearrangement joins TRBV20-1 to TRBJ2-7, with TRBD2 identical over 13 bases. CDR1 is DFQATT, CDR2 SNEGSKA, per germline (reference sequence). The length of the CDR3 is 18 residues. Losses at the gene ends were 0 bases for V and 4 bases for J; bases not matched to a gene: 12. CDR3 in DNA: TGCAGTGCTAGAGATTCGTCCGGGACTAGCGGGGTCGGGTACGAGCAGTACTTC. It specifies CSARDSSGTSGVGYEQYF.

V is TRBV14 and J is TRBJ2-3, with 12 bases identical to TRBD2. CDR3 size: 16 residues. Losses at the gene ends were 5 bases for V and 3 bases for J; bases not matched to a gene: 6. Per the germline V gene, CDR1 is SGHDN and CDR2 is FVKESK. The CDR3 DNA follows: TGTGCCAGCAGCTCCCGACTAGCGGGAGAAACAGATACGCAGTATTTT. Its translation: CASSSRLAGETDTQYF.